A selection of T cell receptor beta chains follows, all from one sample in a study of blood T cells in healthy people across ages. TCRdb redid the calling of the 5' RACE reads with MiXCR, one entry per CDR3 protein. The table has about a million distinct CDR3 sequences, 51% seen once. The sample consisted of blood. The receptors here all came from a woman between 55 and 75 years old in good health. Both conserved end residues are part of each CDR3. The D gene is left open where the match is weak. Expanded clones are given a class, and other clones once, few, many or no size at all.

TGTGCCAGCAGCGTGACCCATCAGGGTACGCAGTATTTT	CASSVTHQGTQYF	TRBV7-2	.	few	TRBJ2-3
TGTGCCAGCAGCTGGACTGGGGCCGATCAGCCCCAGCATTTT	CASSWTGADQPQHF	TRBV6-1	.	.	TRBJ1-5
TGTGCCAGCAGCAGGGACCCAAACCGGGACTACGAGCAGTACTTC	CASSRDPNRDYEQYF	TRBV12-3/TRBV12-4	.	.	TRBJ2-7
TGTGCCAGCAGTTTCCGCGACAGGATCGGGGCCAACGTCCTGACTTTC	CASSFRDRIGANVLTF	TRBV27	.	.	TRBJ2-6
TGTGCCAGCAGCTTGGACAGGGGGGTATCCTACGAGCAGTACTTC	CASSLDRGVSYEQYF	TRBV5-5	TRBD1	.	TRBJ2-7
TGTGCCAGCACCGGGGCCACAGATACGCAGTATTTT	CASTGATDTQYF	TRBV6-2/TRBV6-3	.	once	TRBJ2-3
TGTGCCAGCAGCGTAGCAGGGACAGGGTATAGCAATCAGCCCCAGCATTTT	CASSVAGTGYSNQPQHF	TRBV13	TRBD1	once	TRBJ1-5
TGTGCCAGCAGCCCCGGGACAGAACTCTCCTACGAGCAGTACTTC	CASSPGTELSYEQYF	TRBV4-2	TRBD1	few	TRBJ2-7
TGTGCCAGCAGCCGTAGTCGGGGCTGGGGGATGATTCAGTACTTC	CASSRSRGWGMIQYF	TRBV12-3/TRBV12-4	.	.	TRBJ2-7
TGCGCCAGCAGTGATCCTAGATTAGCGGGGCAAGAGACCCAGTACTTC	CASSDPRLAGQETQYF	TRBV10-1	TRBD2	.	TRBJ2-5
TGTGCCAGCCGTGTGGGGTCAGATACGCAGTATTTT	CASRVGSDTQYF	TRBV27	.	.	TRBJ2-3
TGCAGCGCCCGGACAGGGGGCCAGTACGAGCAGTACTTC	CSARTGGQYEQYF	TRBV29-1	TRBD1	.	TRBJ2-7